These T cell receptor beta chains were read from a single sample in a study of T-cell memory formation after mild COVID-19. TCRdb ran MiXCR on the 5' RACE reads and lists one entry per CDR3 protein. The repertoire holds more than 200,000 distinct CDR3 sequences, with roughly 15% as singletons. Sequencing input: PBMCs or a T cell subset sorted from them (not recorded which). The receptors derive from a man between 18 and 35 years old who had mild COVID-19 (a few samples of this study predate the infection). Cell type and time point are not known. Both conserved end residues are part of each CDR3. A D gene is named only where the DNA matches it firmly. Size is stated for part of the rows, as once, few or many counts, or as a class when the clone is expanded.

cdr3_length d_call j_call v_call clone_size cdr3_aa cdr3_nt
11 . TRBJ1-2 TRBV20-1 few CSARTGYGYTF TGCAGTGCTAGGACAGGCTATGGCTACACCTTC
15 . TRBJ1-4 TRBV12-3/TRBV12-4 few CASSLEGGRVEKLFF TGTGCCAGCAGTTTAGAAGGAGGGCGCGTAGAAAAACTGTTTTTT
15 . TRBJ1-1 TRBV6-5 few CASSYGAGVGTEAFF TGTGCCAGCAGTTACGGGGCGGGAGTGGGCACTGAAGCTTTCTTT
16 . TRBJ2-6 TRBV28 few CASRPSGTAGANVLTF TGTGCCAGCAGGCCTTCCGGGACGGCTGGGGCCAACGTCCTGACTTTC
13 . TRBJ2-1 TRBV15 few CATSRVKATGQFF TGTGCCACCAGCAGAGTTAAGGCAACGGGGCAGTTCTTC
15 TRBD1 TRBJ1-6 TRBV12-3/TRBV12-4 . CASSNDRDYNSPLHF TGTGCCAGCAGCAACGACAGGGATTATAATTCACCCCTCCACTTT
13 TRBD2 TRBJ2-2 TRBV7-2 . CASSSGLPGELFF TGTGCCAGCAGCTCGGGACTACCCGGGGAGCTGTTTTTT
17 . TRBJ2-3 TRBV4-3 few CASSQQGATFSTDTQYF TGCGCCAGCAGCCAACAAGGGGCTACCTTTAGCACAGATACGCAGTATTTT
15 TRBD1 TRBJ1-5 TRBV6-6 few CASTDRGQGGQPQHF TGTGCCAGCACCGACCGGGGACAGGGAGGTCAGCCCCAGCATTTT
15 . TRBJ2-5 TRBV24-1 . CATSDNTGSGETQYF TGTGCCACCAGTGACAATACAGGGTCGGGGGAGACCCAGTACTTC
14 . TRBJ1-6 TRBV27 many CASSLQYSVSALHF TGTGCCAGCAGCTTACAGTATTCGGTCAGCGCCCTCCACTTT
18 TRBD2 TRBJ2-7 TRBV12-3/TRBV12-4 many CASSLAPISGGGRWEQYF TGTGCCAGCAGTTTAGCGCCAATTTCCGGGGGGGGCCGGTGGGAGCAGTACTTC
18 . TRBJ2-3 TRBV6-6 few CASSWDWGSGSRTDTQYF TGTGCCAGCAGTTGGGATTGGGGATCGGGGAGCCGCACAGATACGCAGTATTTT
12 . TRBJ1-1 TRBV29-1 few CSVDSPNTEAFF TGCAGCGTCGACAGCCCGAACACTGAAGCTTTCTTT